This T cell receptor (beta chain) was captured by sequencing in a study of cytomegalovirus exposure and HLA in healthy donors. Background on the study: Findings of an earlier analysis included roughly 120 million unique TCR beta sequences from 170 million or so T cells. Within an early data release were 80 million to 90 million unique TCRs drawn from HLA-typed donors.

PCR was performed using 60 Vbeta and 13 Jbeta primers. TCRdb's copy holds only in-frame clones and misses some; the assay was immunoSEQ multiplex PCR. In the table there are about 150,000 clones, roughly four fifths of which are singletons. The CDR3 has 14 amino acids. With V trimmed by 5 bases and J by 6 bases, 6 bases remained unmatched. Germline loops: CDR1 SGHAT, CDR2 FQDESV (reference sequence). Sequenced sample: PBMCs. The TCR sequence derives from a girl under 18 in good health and CMV-seropositive. This chain uses TRBV11-1 with TRBJ2-1; 8 bases match TRBD1. The CDR3 sequence is CASSPGTGSNEQFF. CDR3 coding DNA: TGTGCCAGCAGCCCGGGGACAGGATCCAATGAGCAGTTCTTC. Full variable domain (missing parts from reference TRBV11-1 and TRBJ2-1): EAEVAQSPRYKITEKSQAVAFWCDPISGHATLYWYRQILGQGPELLVQFQDESVVDDSQLPKDRFSAERLKGVDSTLKIQPAELGDSAMYLCASSPGTGSNEQFFGPGTRLTVL.